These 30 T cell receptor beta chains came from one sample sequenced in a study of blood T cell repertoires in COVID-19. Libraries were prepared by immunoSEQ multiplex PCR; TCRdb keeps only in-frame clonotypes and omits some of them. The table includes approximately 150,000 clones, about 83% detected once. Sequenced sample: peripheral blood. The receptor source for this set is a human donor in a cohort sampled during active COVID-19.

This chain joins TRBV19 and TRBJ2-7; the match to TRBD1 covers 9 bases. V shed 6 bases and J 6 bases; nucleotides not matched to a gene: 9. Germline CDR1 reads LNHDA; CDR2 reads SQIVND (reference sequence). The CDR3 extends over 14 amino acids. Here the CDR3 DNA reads TGTGCCAGTAGCACCCGACAGGGGGGCTCCGAGCAGTACTTC. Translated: CASSTRQGGSEQYF. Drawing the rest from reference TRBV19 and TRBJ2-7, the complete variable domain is DGGITQSPKYLFRKEGQNVTLSCEQNLNHDAMYWYRQDPGQGLRLIYYSQIVNDFQKGDIAEGYSVSREKKESFPLTVTSAQKNPTAFYLCASSTRQGGSEQYFGPGTRLTVT.

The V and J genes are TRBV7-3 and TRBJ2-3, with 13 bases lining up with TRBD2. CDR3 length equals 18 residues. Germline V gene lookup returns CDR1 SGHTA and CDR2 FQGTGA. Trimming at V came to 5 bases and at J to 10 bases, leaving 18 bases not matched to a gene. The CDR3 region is CASSPQGGPGLAGVSQYF. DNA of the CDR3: TGTGCCAGCAGCCCCCAAGGGGGACCCGGACTAGCGGGAGTCTCGCAGTATTTT.

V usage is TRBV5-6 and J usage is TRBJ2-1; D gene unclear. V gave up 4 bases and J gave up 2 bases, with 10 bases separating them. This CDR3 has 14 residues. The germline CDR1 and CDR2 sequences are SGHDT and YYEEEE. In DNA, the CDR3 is TGTGCCAGCAGCCCGGTTGAGACCTACAATGAGCAGTTCTTC. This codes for CASSPVETYNEQFF. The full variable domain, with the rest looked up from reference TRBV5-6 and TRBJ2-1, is DAGVTQSPTHLIKTRGQQVTLRCSPKSGHDTVSWYQQALGQGPQFIFQYYEEEERQRGNFPDRFSGHQFPNYSSELNVNALLLGDSALYLCASSPVETYNEQFFGPGTRLTVL.

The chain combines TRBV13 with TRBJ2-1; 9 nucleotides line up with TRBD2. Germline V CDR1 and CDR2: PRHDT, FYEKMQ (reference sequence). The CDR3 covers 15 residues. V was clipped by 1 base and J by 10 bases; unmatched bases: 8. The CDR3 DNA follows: TGTGCCAGCAGCTTAGAACTAGCGGGTTCCGCCGAGCAGTTCTTC. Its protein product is CASSLELAGSAEQFF.

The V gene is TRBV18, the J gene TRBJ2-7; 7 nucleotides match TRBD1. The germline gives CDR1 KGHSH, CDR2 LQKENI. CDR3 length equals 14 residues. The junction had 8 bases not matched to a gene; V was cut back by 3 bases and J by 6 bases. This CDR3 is CASSPDRFSSEQYF. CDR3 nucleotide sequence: TGTGCCAGCTCACCGGACAGGTTCTCGAGCGAGCAGTACTTC.

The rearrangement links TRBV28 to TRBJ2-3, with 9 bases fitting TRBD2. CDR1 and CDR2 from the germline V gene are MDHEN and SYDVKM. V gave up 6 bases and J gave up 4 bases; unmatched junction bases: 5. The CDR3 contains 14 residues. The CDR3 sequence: CASSFSGRADTQYF. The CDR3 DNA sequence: TGTGCCAGCAGCTTTAGCGGGAGAGCAGATACGCAGTATTTT.

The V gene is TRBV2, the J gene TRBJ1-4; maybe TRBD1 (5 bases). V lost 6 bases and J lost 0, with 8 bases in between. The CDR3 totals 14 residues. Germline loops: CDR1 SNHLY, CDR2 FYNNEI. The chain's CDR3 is CASRGDPTNEKLFF. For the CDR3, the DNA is TGTGCCAGCAGAGGGGATCCAACTAATGAAAAACTGTTTTTT. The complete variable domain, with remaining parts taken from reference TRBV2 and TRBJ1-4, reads EPEVTQTPSHQVTQMGQEVILRCVPISNHLYFYWYRQILGQKVEFLVSFYNNEISEKSEIFDDQFSVERPDGSNFTLKIRSTKLEDSAMYFCASRGDPTNEKLFFGSGTQLSVL.

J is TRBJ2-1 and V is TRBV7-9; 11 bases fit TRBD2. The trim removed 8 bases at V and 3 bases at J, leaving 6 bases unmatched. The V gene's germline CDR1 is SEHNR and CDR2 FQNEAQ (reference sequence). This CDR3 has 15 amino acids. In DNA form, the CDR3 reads TGTGCCAGCGGGGAGACTAGCGGGAACTACAATGAGCAGTTCTTC. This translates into CASGETSGNYNEQFF.

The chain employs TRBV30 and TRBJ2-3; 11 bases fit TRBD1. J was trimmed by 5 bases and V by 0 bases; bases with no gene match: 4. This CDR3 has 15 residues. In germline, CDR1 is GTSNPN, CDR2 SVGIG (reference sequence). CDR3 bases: TGTGCCTGGAGTGTTTCCGGGACAGGGGGAGATACGCAGTATTTT. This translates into CAWSVSGTGGDTQYF.

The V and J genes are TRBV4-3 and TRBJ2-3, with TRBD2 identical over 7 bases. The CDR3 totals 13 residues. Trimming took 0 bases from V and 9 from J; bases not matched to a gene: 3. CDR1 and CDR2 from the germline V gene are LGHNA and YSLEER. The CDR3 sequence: CASSQDRGGTQYF. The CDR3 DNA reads TGCGCCAGCAGCCAAGATAGGGGAGGGACGCAGTATTTT.

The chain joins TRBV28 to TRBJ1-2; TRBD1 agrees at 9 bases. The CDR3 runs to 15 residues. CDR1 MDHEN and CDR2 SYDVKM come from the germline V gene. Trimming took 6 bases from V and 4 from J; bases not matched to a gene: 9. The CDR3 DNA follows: TGTGCCAGCAGGAAAATACAGGGGGCGCCCTATGGCTACACCTTC. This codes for CASRKIQGAPYGYTF.

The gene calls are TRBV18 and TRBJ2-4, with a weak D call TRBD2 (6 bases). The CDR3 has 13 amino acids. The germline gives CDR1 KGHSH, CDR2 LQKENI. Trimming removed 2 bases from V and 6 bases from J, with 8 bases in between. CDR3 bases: TGTGCCAGCTCACCAGGGGGAGGAAACATTCAGTACTTC. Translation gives CASSPGGGNIQYF.

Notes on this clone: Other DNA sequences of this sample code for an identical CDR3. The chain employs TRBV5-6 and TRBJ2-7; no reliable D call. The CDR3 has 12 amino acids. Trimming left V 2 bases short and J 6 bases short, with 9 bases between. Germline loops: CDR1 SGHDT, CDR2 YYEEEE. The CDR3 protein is CASSLGSGEQYF. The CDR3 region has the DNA TGTGCCAGCAGCTTAGGCTCGGGCGAGCAGTACTTC.

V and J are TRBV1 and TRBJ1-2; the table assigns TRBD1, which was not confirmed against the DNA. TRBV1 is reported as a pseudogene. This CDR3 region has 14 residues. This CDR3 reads CTSSQDRGSYGYTF. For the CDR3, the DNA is TGCACCAGCAGCCAGGACAGGGGTTCGTATGGCTACACCTTC.

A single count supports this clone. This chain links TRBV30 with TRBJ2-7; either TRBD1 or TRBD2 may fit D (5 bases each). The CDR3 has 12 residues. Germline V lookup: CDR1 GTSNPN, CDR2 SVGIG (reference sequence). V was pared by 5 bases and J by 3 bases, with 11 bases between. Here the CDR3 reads CAWGDGGYEQYF. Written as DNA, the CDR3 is TGTGCCTGGGGGGACGGAGGCTACGAGCAGTACTTC. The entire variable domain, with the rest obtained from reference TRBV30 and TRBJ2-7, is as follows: SQTIHQWPATLVQPVGSPLSLECTVEGTSNPNLYWYRQAAGRGLQLLFYSVGIGQISSEVPQNLSASRPQDRQFILSSKKLLLSDSGFYLCAWGDGGYEQYFGPGTRLTVT.

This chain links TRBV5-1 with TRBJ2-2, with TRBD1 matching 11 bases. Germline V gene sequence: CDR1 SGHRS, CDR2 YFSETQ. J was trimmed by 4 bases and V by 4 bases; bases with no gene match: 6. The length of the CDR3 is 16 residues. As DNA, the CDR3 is TGCGCCAGCAGCACCCGGACAGGGGGCGTCACCGGGGAGCTGTTTTTT. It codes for CASSTRTGGVTGELFF.

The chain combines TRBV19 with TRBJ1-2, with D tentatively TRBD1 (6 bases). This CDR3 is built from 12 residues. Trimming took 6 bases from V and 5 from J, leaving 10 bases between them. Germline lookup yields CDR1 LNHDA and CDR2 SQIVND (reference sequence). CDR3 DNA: TGTGCCAGTAGGGGGGCTGAGTATGGCTACACCTTC. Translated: CASRGAEYGYTF.

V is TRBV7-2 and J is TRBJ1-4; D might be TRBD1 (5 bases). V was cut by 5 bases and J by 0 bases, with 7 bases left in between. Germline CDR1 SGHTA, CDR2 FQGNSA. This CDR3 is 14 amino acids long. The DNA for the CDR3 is TGTGCCAGCAGCCTACAGGCAACTAATGAAAAACTGTTTTTT. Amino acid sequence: CASSLQATNEKLFF.

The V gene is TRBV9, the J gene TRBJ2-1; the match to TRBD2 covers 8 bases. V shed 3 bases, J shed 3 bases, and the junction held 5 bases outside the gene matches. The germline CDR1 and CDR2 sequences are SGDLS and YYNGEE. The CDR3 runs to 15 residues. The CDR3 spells CASSALAAHYNEQFF. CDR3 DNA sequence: TGTGCCAGCAGCGCACTAGCGGCTCACTACAATGAGCAGTTCTTC.

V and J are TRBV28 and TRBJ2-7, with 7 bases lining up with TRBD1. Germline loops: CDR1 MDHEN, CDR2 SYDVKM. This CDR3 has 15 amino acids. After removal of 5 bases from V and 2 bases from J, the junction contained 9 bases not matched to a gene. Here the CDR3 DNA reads TGTGCCAGCAGTGGTGCCGGGACAGTTGCCTACGAGCAGTACTTC. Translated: CASSGAGTVAYEQYF.

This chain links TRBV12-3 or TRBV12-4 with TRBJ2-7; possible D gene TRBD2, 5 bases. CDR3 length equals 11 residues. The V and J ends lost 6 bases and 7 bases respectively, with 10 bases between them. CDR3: CASSPGWEQYF. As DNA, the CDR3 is TGTGCCAGCAGCCCGGGGTGGGAGCAGTACTTC.

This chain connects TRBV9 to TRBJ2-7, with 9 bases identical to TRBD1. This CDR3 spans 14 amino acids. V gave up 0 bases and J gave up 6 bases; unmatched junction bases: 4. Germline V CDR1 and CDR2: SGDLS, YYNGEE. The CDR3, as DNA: TGTGCCAGCAGCGTAGGGGGACAGGGCCGCGAGCAGTACTTC. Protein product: CASSVGGQGREQYF.

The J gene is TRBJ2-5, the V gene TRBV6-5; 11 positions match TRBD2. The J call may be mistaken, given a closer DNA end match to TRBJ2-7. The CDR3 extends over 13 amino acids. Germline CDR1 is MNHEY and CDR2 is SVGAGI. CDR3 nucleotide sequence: TGTGCCAACCCGGGACTAGCGGCCTACGAGCAGTACTTC. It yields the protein CANPGLAAYEQYF.

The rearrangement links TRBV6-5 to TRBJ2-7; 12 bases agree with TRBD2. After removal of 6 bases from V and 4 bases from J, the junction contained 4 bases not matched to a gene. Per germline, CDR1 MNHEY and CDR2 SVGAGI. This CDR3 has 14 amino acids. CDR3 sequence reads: CASRTSGRSYEQYF. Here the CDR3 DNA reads TGTGCCAGCAGAACTAGCGGGAGGTCTTACGAGCAGTACTTC.

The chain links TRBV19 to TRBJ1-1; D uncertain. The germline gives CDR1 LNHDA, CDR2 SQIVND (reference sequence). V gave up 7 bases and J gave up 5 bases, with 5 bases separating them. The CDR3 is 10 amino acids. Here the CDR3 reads CASKRTEAFF. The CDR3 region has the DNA TGTGCCAGTAAGCGGACTGAAGCTTTCTTT.

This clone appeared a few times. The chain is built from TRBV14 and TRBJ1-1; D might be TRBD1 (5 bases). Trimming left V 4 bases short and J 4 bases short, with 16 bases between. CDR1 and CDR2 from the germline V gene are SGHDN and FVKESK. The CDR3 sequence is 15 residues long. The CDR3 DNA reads TGTGCCAGCAGCCTGAAGGACACCCTGGGCACTGAAGCTTTCTTT. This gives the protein CASSLKDTLGTEAFF.

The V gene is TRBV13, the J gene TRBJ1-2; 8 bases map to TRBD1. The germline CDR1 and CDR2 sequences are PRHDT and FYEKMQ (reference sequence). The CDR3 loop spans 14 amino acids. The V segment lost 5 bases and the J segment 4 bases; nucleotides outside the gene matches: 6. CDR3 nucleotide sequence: TGTGCCAGCAGCCACGACAGGGGCTTCTATGGCTACACCTTC. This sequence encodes CASSHDRGFYGYTF.

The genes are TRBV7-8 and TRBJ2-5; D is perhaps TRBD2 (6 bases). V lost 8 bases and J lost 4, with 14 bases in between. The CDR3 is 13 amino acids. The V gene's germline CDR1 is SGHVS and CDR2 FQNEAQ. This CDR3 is CASDPDGRETQYF. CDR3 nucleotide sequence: TGTGCCAGCGACCCTGACGGGAGAGAGACCCAGTACTTC.

This chain's CDR3 is CASSIGRRSYNEQFF. DNA of the CDR3: TGTGCCAGTAGTATCGGGAGGAGGTCTTACAATGAGCAGTTCTTC. The V gene is TRBV19, the J gene TRBJ2-1, with 7 bases that match TRBD2. Looked up from germline, CDR1 is LNHDA and CDR2 is SQIVND (reference sequence). The CDR3 runs 15 residues. The junction had 6 bases not matched to a gene; V was cut back by 3 bases and J by 4 bases.

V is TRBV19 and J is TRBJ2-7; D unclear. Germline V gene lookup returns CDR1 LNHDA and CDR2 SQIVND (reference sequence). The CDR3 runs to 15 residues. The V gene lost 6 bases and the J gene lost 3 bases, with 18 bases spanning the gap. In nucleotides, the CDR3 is TGTGCCAGTAGCCCCAACTTCTCCGGGTACTACGAGCAGTACTTC. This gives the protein CASSPNFSGYYEQYF.